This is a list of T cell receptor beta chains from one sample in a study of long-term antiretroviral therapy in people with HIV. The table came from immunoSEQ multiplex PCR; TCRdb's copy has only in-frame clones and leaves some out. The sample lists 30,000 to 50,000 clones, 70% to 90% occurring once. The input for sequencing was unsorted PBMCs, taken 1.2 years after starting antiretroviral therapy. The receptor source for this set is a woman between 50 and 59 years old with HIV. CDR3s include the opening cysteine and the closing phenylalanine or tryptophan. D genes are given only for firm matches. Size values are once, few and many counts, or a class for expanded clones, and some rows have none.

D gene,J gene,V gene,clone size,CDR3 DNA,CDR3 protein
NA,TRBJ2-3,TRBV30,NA,TGTGCCTGGTCTCTTAGCGCAGATACGCAGTATTTT,CAWSLSADTQYF
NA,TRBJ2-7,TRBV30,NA,TGTGCCTGGAGTGGAGGGCCTACGTACTACGAGCAGTACTTC,CAWSGGPTYYEQYF
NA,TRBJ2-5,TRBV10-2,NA,TGCGCCAGCAGGATACAAGAGACCCAGTACTTC,CASRIQETQYF
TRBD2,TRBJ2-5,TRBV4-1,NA,TGCGCCAGCAGCCGGGCTAGCGGGGGGGACCAAGAGACCCAGTACTTC,CASSRASGGDQETQYF
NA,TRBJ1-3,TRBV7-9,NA,TGTGCCAGCAGCCCAGGGCTACAGGTCGGGAACACCATATATTTT,CASSPGLQVGNTIYF
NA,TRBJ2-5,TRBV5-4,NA,TGTGCCAGCAGCTTACCCGGGAGACTCCAAGAGACCCAGTACTTC,CASSLPGRLQETQYF
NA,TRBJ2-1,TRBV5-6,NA,TGTGCCAGCAGCTTCCCTAGCTCCTACAATGAGCAGTTCTTC,CASSFPSSYNEQFF
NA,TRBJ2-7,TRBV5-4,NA,TGTGCCAGCAGCAGAAGAACTGCAGGGAGTAGCGAGCAGTACTTC,CASSRRTAGSSEQYF
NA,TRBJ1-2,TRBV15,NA,TGTGCCACCAGCAGAGGGGGGCCGGCTAGAGGCTACACCTTC,CATSRGGPARGYTF
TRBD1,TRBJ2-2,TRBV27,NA,TGTGCCAGCAGTCTGACAGGGTTGAACACCGGGGAGCTGTTTTTT,CASSLTGLNTGELFF
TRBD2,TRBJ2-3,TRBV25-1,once,TGTGCCAGCAGTCCTTGGACTAGCGGGGGGCCCTCGGATACGCAGTATTTT,CASSPWTSGGPSDTQYF
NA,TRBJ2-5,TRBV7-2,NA,TGTGCCAGCAGCTTAGCTGGGGGCGGAGGTCAAGAGACCCAGTACTTC,CASSLAGGGGQETQYF
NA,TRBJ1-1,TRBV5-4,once,TGTGCCAGCAGCGCGATTTTGAACACTGAAGCTTTCTTT,CASSAILNTEAFF
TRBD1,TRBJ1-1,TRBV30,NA,TGTGCCTGGAGCGCACAGGGGGCCTTTGCTTTCTTT,CAWSAQGAFAFF
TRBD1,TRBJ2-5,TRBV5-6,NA,TGTGCCAGCAGCTACAGACTGACAGGGCGTGTTGAGACCCAGTACTTC,CASSYRLTGRVETQYF
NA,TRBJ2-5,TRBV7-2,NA,TGTGCCAGCAGCTCCCGCCAAGAGACCCAGTACTTC,CASSSRQETQYF
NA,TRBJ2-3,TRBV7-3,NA,TGTGCCAGCAGCCCACAGAGCACAGATACGCAGTATTTT,CASSPQSTDTQYF
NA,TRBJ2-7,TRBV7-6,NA,TGTGCCAGCAGCTTAGGTGAACTGGGTTCAGGCGAGCAGTACTTC,CASSLGELGSGEQYF
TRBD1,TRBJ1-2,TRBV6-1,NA,TGTGCCAGTGCGACCGGGACAGGGTATGGCTACACCTTC,CASATGTGYGYTF
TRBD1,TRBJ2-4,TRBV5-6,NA,TGTGCCAGCAGCCCAGGACAGGGGCAAAACATTCAGTACTTC,CASSPGQGQNIQYF
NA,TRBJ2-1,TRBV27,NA,TGTGCCAGCACCCTATTAGATGAGCAGTTCTTC,CASTLLDEQFF
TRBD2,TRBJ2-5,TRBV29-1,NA,TGCAGCGTCCAACTAGCGGGGGGGCGTATCCAAGAGACCCAGTACTTC,CSVQLAGGRIQETQYF
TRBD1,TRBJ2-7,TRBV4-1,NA,TGCGCCAGCAGCCAAGTGCCGGACAGGGTGTACGAGCAGTACTTC,CASSQVPDRVYEQYF
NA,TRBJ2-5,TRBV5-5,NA,TGTGCCAGCAGCTCTGGACACCGCCAAGAGACCCAGTACTTC,CASSSGHRQETQYF
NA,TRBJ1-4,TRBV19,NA,TGTGCCAGCTGGCCCAGAGGAGGAGAAAAACTGTTTTTT,CASWPRGGEKLFF
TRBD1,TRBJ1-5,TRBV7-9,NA,TGTGCCAGCAGCTTATTGACAGGGGGCTACAATCAGCCCCAGCATTTT,CASSLLTGGYNQPQHF
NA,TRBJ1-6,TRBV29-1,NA,TGCAGCGTCGTGGACACATATAATTCACCCCTCCACTTT,CSVVDTYNSPLHF
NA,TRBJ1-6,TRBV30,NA,TGTGCCTGGAGTACAGGCCTTAATTCACCCCTCCACTTT,CAWSTGLNSPLHF
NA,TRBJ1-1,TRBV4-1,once,TGCGCCAGCAGCCAAGGGCAGCGTGAAGCTTTCTTT,CASSQGQREAFF